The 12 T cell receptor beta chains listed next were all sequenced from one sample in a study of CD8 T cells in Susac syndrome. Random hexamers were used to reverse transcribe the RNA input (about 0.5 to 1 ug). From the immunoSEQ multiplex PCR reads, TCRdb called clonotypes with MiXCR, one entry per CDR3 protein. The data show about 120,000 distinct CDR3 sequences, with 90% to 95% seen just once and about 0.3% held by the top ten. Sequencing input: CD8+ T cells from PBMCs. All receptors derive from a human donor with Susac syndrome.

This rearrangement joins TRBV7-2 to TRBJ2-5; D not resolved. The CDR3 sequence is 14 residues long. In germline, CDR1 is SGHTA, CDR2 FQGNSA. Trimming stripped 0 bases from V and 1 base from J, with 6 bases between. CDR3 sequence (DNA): TGTGCCAGCAGCTTAGCCCCCCCCCAAGAGACCCAGTACTTC. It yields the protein CASSLAPPQETQYF.

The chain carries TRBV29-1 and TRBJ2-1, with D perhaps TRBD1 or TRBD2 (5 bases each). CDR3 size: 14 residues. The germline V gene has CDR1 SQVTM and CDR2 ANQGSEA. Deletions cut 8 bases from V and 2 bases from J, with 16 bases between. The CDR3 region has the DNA TGCAGCATCAAGGGACGGATTCCCTACAATGAGCAGTTCTTC. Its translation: CSIKGRIPYNEQFF.

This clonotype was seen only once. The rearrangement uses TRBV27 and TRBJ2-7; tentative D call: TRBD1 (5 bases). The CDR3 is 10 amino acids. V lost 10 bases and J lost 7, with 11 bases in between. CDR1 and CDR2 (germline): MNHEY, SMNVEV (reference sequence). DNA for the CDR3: TGTGCCACAGGGAATTGGGAGCAGTACTTC. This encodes CATGNWEQYF.

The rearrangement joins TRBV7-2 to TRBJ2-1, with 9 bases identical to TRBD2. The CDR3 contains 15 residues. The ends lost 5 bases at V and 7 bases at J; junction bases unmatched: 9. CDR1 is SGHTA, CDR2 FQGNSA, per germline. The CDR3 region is CASSPDAGGLNEQFF. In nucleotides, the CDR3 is TGTGCCAGCAGCCCGGACGCGGGGGGGCTGAATGAGCAGTTCTTC.

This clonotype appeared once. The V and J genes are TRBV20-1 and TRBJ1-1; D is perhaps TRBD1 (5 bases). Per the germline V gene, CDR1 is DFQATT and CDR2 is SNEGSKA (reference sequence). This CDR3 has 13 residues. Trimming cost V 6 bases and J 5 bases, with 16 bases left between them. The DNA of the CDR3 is TGCAGTGCGGCGGACCCCGGGGCGACTGAAGCTTTCTTT. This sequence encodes CSAADPGATEAFF.

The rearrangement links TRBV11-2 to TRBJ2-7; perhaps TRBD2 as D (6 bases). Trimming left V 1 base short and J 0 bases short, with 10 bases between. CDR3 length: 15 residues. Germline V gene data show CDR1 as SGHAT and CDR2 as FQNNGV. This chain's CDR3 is CASSLGRESSYEQYF. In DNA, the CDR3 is TGTGCCAGCAGCTTAGGACGGGAGAGCTCCTACGAGCAGTACTTC.

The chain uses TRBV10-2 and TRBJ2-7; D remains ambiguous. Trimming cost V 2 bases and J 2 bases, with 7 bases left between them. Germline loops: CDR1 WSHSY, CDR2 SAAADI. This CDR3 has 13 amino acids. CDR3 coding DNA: TGCGCCAGCAGTGAGGAAGAGACCTACGAGCAGTACTTC. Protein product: CASSEEETYEQYF.

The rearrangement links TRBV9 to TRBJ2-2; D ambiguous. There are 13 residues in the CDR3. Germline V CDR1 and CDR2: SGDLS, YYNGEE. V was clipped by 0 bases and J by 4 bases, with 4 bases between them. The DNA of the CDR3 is TGTGCCAGCAGCGTAGCCAGCACCGGGGAGCTGTTTTTT. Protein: CASSVASTGELFF.

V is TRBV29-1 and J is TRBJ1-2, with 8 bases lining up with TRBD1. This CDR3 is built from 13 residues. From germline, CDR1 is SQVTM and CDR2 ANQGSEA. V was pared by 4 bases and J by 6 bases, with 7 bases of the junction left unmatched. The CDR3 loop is CSVGETGDHGYTF. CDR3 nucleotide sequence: TGCAGCGTTGGAGAGACAGGGGACCATGGCTACACCTTC.

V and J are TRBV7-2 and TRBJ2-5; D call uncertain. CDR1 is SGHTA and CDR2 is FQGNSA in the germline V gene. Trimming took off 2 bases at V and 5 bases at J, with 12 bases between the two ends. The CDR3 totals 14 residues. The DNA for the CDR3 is TGTGCCAGCAGCTTAACCCCCCCGTGGGAGACCCAGTACTTC. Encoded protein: CASSLTPPWETQYF. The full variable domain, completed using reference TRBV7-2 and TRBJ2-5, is GAGVSQSPSNKVTEKGKDVELRCDPISGHTALYWYRQSLGQGLEFLIYFQGNSAPDKSGLPSDRFSAERTGGSVSTLTIQRTQQEDSAVYLCASSLTPPWETQYFGPGTRLLVL.

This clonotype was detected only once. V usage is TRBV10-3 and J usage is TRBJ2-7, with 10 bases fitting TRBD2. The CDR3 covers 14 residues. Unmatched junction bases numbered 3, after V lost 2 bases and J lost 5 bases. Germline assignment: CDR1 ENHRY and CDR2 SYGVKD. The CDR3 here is CAISETGTSDEQYF. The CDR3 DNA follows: TGTGCCATCAGTGAGACCGGGACTAGCGACGAGCAGTACTTC.

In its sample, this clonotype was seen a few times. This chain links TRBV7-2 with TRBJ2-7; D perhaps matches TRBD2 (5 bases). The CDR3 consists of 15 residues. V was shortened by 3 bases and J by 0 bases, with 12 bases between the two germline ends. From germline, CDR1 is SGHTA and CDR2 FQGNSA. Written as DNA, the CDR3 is TGTGCCAGCAGCTTCGATGTGGGGAGCTCCTACGAGCAGTACTTC. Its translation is CASSFDVGSSYEQYF.